The T cell receptor beta chain under discussion was sequenced for a study of blood T cell repertoires in COVID-19. Study-wide background: T cells, B-cell-depleted T cells, or PBMCs provided the cDNA or gDNA that served as material.

Using immunoSEQ multiplex PCR, the repertoire was profiled, and TCRdb retains in-frame clones only, with some absent. The sample has some 200,000 clones, about 79% seen once. This CDR3 is 14 amino acids long. V lost 1 base, J lost 2 bases, and 5 bases lay in between. Germline values: CDR1 LGHNT, CDR2 FRNRAP. This chain uses TRBV12-5 with TRBJ2-2; D not certain. The specimen sequenced was peripheral blood. This clonotype originated in a woman aged 35 to 49 who had recovered from COVID-19. The CDR3 spells CASGLGPNTGELFF. The CDR3 DNA reads TGTGCTAGTGGTTTGGGTCCTAACACCGGGGAGCTGTTTTTT.